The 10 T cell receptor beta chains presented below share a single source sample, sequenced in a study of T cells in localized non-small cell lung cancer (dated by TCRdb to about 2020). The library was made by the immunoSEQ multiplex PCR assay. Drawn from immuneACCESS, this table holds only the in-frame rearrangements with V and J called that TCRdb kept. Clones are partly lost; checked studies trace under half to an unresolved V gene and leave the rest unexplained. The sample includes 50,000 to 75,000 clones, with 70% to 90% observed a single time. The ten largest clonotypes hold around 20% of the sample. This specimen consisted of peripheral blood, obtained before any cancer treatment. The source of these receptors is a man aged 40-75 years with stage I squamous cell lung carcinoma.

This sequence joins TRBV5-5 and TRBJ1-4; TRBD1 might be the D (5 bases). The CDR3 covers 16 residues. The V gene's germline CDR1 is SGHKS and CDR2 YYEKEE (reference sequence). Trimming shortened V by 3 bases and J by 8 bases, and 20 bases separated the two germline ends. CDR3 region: CASSSTREGGREKLFF. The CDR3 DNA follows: TGTGCCAGCAGCTCGACCAGGGAGGGAGGAAGGGAAAAACTGTTTTTT. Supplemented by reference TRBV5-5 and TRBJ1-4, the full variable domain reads DAGVTQSPTHLIKTRGQQVTLRCSPISGHKSVSWYQQVLGQGPQFIFQYYEKEERGRGNFPDRFSARQFPNYSSELNVNALLLGDSALYLCASSSTREGGREKLFFGSGTQLSVL.

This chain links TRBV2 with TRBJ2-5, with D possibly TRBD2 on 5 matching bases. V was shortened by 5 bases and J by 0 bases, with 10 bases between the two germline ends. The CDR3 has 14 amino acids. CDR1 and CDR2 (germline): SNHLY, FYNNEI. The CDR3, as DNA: TGTGCCAGCAGTCGGACTGTTTACCAAGAGACCCAGTACTTC. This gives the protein CASSRTVYQETQYF. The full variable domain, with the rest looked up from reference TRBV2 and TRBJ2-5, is EPEVTQTPSHQVTQMGQEVILRCVPISNHLYFYWYRQILGQKVEFLVSFYNNEISEKSEIFDDQFSVERPDGSNFTLKIRSTKLEDSAMYFCASSRTVYQETQYFGPGTRLLVL.

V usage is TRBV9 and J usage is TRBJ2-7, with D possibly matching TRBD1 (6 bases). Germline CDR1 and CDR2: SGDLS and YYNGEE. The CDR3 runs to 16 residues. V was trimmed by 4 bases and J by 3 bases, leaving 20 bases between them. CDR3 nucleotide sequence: TGTGCCAGCAGCCCCCAGACAGGCGCACCCCTCTACGAGCAGTACTTC. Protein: CASSPQTGAPLYEQYF.

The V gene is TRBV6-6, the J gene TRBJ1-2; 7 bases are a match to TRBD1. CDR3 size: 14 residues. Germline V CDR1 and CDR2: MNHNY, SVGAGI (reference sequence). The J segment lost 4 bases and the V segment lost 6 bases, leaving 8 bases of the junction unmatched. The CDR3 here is CASSQSDRIYGYTF. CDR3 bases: TGTGCCAGCAGCCAGTCGGACAGGATCTATGGCTACACCTTC.

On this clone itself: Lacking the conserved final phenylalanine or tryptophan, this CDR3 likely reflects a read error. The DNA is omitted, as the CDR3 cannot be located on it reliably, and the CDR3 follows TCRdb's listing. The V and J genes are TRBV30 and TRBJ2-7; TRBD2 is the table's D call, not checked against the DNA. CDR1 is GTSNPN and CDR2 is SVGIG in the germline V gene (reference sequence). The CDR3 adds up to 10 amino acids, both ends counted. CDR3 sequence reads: CACAREGGGD.

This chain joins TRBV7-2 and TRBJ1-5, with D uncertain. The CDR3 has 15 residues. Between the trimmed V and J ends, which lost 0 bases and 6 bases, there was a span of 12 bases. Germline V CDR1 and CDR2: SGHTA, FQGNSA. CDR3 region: CASSLANSFLQPQHF. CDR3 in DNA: TGTGCCAGCAGCTTAGCGAACAGTTTCCTTCAGCCCCAGCATTTT.

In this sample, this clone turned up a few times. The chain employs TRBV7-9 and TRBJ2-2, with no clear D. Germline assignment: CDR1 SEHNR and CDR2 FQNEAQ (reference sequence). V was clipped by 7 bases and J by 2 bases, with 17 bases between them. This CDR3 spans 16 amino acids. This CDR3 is CASNPNPRLNTGELFF. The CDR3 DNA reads TGTGCCAGCAATCCAAATCCGAGACTCAACACCGGGGAGCTGTTTTTT.

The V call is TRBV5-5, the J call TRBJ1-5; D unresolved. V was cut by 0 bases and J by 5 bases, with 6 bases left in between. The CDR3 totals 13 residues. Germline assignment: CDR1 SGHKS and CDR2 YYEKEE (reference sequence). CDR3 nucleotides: TGTGCCAGCAGCTTGGGACCGGATCAGCCCCAGCATTTT. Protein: CASSLGPDQPQHF. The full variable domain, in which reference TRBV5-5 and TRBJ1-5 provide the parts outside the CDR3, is DAGVTQSPTHLIKTRGQQVTLRCSPISGHKSVSWYQQVLGQGPQFIFQYYEKEERGRGNFPDRFSARQFPNYSSELNVNALLLGDSALYLCASSLGPDQPQHFGDGTRLSIL.

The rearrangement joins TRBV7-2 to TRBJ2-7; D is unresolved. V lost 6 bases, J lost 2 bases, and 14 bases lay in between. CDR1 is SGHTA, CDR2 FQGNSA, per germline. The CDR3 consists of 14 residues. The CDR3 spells CASRPEDRTYEQYF. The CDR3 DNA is TGTGCCAGCAGACCAGAGGACCGGACCTACGAGCAGTACTTC.

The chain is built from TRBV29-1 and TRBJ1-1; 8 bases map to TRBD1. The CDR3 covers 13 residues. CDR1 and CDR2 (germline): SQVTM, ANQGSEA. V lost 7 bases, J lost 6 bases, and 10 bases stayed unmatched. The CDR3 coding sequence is TGCAGCGCCTCCGGACAGGGACTCGCTGAAGCTTTCTTT. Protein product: CSASGQGLAEAFF.